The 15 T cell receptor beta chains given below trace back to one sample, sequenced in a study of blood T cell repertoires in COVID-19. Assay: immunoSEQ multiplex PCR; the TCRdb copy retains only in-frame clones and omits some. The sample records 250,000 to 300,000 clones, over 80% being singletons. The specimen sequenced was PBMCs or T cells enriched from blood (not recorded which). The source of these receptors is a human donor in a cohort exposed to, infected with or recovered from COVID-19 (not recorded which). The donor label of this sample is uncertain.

The CDR3 DNA reads as TGTGCCAGCAGCTCTCTCGGGACAGGGCACAATGAGCAGTTCTTC. Amino acids: CASSSLGTGHNEQFF. The chain recombines TRBV7-6 with TRBJ2-1; TRBD1 matches 9 bases. With V trimmed by 4 bases and J by 5 bases, 6 bases remained unmatched. The CDR3 covers 15 residues. Germline values: CDR1 SGHVS, CDR2 FNYEAQ.

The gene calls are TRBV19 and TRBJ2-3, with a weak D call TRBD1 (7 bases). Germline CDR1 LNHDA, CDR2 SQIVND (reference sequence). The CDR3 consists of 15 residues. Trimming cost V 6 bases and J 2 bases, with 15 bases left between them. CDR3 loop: CASSRRGAPTDTQYF. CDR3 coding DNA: TGTGCCAGTAGCCGCAGGGGGGCCCCCACAGATACGCAGTATTTT.

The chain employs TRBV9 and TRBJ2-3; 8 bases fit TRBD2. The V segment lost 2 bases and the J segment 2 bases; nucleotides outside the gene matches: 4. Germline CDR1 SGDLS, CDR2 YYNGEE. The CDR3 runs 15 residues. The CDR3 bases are TGTGCCAGCAGCGTGGCGGGGGGCCACACAGATACGCAGTATTTT. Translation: CASSVAGGHTDTQYF.

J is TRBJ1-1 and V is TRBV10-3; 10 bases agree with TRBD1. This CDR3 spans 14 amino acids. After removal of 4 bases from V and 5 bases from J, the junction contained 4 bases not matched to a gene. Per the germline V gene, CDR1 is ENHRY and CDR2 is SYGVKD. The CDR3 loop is CAISVGQGETEAFF. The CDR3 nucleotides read TGTGCCATCAGTGTAGGACAGGGGGAGACTGAAGCTTTCTTT.

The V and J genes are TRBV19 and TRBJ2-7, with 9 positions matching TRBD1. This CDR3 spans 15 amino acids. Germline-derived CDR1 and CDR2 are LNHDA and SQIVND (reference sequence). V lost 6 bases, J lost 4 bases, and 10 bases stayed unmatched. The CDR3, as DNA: TGTGCCAGTAGCGAGGCCGGGACAGGGAGGTACGAGCAGTACTTC. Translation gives CASSEAGTGRYEQYF. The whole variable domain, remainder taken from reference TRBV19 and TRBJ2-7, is DGGITQSPKYLFRKEGQNVTLSCEQNLNHDAMYWYRQDPGQGLRLIYYSQIVNDFQKGDIAEGYSVSREKKESFPLTVTSAQKNPTAFYLCASSEAGTGRYEQYFGPGTRLTVT.

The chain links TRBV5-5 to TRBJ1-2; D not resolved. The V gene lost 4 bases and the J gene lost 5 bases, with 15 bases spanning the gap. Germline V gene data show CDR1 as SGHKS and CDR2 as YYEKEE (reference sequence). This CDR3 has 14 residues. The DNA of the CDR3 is TGTGCCAGCAGCCCATTTCCGAGGGTATATGGCTACACCTTC. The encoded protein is CASSPFPRVYGYTF. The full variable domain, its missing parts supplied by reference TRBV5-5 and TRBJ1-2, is DAGVTQSPTHLIKTRGQQVTLRCSPISGHKSVSWYQQVLGQGPQFIFQYYEKEERGRGNFPDRFSARQFPNYSSELNVNALLLGDSALYLCASSPFPRVYGYTFGSGTRLTVV.

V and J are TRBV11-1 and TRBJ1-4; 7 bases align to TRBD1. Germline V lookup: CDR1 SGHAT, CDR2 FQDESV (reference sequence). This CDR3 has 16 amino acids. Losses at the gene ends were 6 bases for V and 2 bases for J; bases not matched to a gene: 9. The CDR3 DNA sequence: TGTGCCAGCAGGAGCTCGACAGGGTTTACTAATGAAAAACTGTTTTTT. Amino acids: CASRSSTGFTNEKLFF.

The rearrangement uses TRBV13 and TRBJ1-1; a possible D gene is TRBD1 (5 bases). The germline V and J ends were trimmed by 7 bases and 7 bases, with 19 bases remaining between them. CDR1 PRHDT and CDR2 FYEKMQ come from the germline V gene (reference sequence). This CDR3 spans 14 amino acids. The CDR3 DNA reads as TGTGCCAGCAACGGGTTTTGGGGGGGAGTTGAAGCTTTCTTT. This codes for CASNGFWGGVEAFF. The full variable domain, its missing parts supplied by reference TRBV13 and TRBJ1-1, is AAGVIQSPRHLIKEKRETATLKCYPIPRHDTVYWYQQGPGQDPQFLISFYEKMQSDKGSIPDRFSAQQFSDYHSELNMSSLELGDSALYFCASNGFWGGVEAFFGQGTRLTVV.

The chain's CDR3 is CASSLDRDTEAFF. DNA for the CDR3: TGTGCCAGCAGCTTAGACAGGGACACTGAAGCTTTCTTT. The chain employs TRBV7-2 and TRBJ1-1; tentative D call: TRBD1 (6 bases). Trimming shortened V by 1 base and J by 3 bases, and 6 bases separated the two germline ends. The CDR3 totals 13 residues. Germline V gene lookup returns CDR1 SGHTA and CDR2 FQGNSA.

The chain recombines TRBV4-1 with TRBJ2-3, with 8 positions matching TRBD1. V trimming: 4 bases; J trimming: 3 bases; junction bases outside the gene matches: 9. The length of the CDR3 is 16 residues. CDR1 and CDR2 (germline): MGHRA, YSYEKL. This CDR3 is CASSPPQGATTDTQYF. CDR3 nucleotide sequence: TGCGCCAGCAGCCCCCCCCAGGGGGCCACAACAGATACGCAGTATTTT.

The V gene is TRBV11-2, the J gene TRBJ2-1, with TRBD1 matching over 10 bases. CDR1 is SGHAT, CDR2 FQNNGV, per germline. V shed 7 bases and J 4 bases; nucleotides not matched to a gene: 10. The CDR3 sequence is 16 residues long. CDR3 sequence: CASILSRDRGYNEQFF. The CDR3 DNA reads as TGTGCCAGCATCCTGAGTCGGGACAGGGGATACAATGAGCAGTTCTTC.

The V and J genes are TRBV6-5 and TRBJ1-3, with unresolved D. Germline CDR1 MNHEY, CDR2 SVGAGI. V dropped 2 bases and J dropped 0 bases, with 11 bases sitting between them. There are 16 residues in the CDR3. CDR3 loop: CASSYGGGNSGNTIYF. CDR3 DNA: TGTGCCAGCAGTTACGGAGGAGGGAACTCTGGAAACACCATATATTTT.

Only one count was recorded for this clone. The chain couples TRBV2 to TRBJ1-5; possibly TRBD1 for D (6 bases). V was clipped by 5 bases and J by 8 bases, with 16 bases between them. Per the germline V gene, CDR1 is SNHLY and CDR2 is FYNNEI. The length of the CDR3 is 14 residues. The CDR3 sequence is CASSPADRLEPQHF. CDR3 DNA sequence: TGTGCCAGCAGTCCTGCCGACAGGCTGGAGCCCCAGCATTTT.

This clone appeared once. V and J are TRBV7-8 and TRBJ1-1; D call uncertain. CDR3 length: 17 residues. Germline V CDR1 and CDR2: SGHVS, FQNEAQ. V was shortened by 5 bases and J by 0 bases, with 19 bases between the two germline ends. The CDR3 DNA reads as TGTGCCAGCAGCCCCCGATTGGAGCGGACCATGAACACTGAAGCTTTCTTT. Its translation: CASSPRLERTMNTEAFF.

CDR3 region: CASSLQAGGNTEAFF. The CDR3, as DNA: TGCGCCAGCAGCTTGCAGGCAGGGGGGAACACTGAAGCTTTCTTT. This chain joins TRBV5-1 and TRBJ1-1, with 7 bases identical to TRBD1. V lost 1 base to trimming and J lost 1 base; unmatched junction nucleotides: 4. CDR1 is SGHRS, CDR2 YFSETQ, per germline. The CDR3 contains 15 residues.